This TCR beta chain was observed in a study of blood T cell repertoires in COVID-19. Across the study: Sites across the United States, Italy and Spain contributed samples from acute and convalescent COVID-19.

The cohort comprised adults aged roughly 18 to 95 years residing in approximately 25 US areas. Cohort allocation depended upon clinical history that participants reported. As processed by the authors: Quantification of nucleated cells was approximated via reference gene primer amplification. Generated by immunoSEQ multiplex PCR, the TCRdb table keeps only in-frame clones and is missing some. The V and J calls and the clone size are those of that table, but D and trimming were determined from the DNA. The table shows approximately 250,000 clones, with about 87% occurring only once. Specimen: PBMCs or T cells enriched from blood (not recorded which). The receptor was isolated from a woman in her 30s with acute COVID-19.

The CDR3 reads CASSQVWDKVAGVHNEQFF. The CDR3 bases are TGCGCCAGCAGCCAAGTGTGGGACAAAGTAGCGGGAGTTCACAATGAGCAGTTCTTC. The V and J genes are TRBV4-1 and TRBJ2-1; 9 bases are a match to TRBD2. Per the germline V gene, CDR1 is MGHRA and CDR2 is YSYEKL. Unmatched junction bases numbered 15, after V lost 1 base and J lost 5 bases. The CDR3 has 19 residues.